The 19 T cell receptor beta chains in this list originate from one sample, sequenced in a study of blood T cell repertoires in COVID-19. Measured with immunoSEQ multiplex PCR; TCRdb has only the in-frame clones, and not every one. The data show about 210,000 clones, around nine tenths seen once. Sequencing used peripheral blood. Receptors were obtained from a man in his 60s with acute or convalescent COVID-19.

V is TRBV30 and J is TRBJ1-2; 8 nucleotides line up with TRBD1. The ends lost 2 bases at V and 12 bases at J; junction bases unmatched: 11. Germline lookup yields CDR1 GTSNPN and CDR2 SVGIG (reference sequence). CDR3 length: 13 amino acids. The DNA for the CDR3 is TGTGCCTGGAGTTACTCCAGGACAGGGCCCAACACCTTC. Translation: CAWSYSRTGPNTF. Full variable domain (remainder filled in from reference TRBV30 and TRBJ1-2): SQTIHQWPATLVQPVGSPLSLECTVEGTSNPNLYWYRQAAGRGLQLLFYSVGIGQISSEVPQNLSASRPQDRQFILSSKKLLLSDSGFYLCAWSYSRTGPNTFGSGTRLTVV.

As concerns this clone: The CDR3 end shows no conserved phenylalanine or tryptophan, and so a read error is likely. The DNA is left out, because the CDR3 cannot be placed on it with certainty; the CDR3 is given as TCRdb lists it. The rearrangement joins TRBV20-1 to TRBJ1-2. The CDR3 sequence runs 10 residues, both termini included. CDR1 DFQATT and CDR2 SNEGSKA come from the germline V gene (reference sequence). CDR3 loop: CSADSWEGGL.

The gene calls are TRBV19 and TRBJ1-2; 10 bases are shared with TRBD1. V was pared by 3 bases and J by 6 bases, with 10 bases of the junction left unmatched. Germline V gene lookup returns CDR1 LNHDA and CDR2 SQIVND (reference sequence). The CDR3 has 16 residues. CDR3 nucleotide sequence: TGTGCCAGTAGTATGGGACAGGGGACGAGAAGAAATGGCTACACCTTC. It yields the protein CASSMGQGTRRNGYTF. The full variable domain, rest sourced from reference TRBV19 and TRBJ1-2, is DGGITQSPKYLFRKEGQNVTLSCEQNLNHDAMYWYRQDPGQGLRLIYYSQIVNDFQKGDIAEGYSVSREKKESFPLTVTSAQKNPTAFYLCASSMGQGTRRNGYTFGSGTRLTVV.

The CDR3 loop reads CASSLGYQVQEQYF. CDR3 coding DNA: TGTGCCAGCAGCTTAGGGTATCAGGTCCAGGAGCAGTACTTC. V is TRBV7-2 and J is TRBJ2-7; D gene uncertain. V lost 1 base and J lost 7, with 14 bases in between. The CDR3 is 14 residues long. CDR1 is SGHTA, CDR2 FQGNSA, per germline.

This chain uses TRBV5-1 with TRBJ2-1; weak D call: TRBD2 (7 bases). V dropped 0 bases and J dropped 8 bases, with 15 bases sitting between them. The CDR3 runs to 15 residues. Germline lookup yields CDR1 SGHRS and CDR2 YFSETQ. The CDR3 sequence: CASSLGGGPSYEQFF. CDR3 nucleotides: TGCGCCAGCAGCTTGGGCGGGGGCCCCTCGTATGAGCAGTTCTTC.

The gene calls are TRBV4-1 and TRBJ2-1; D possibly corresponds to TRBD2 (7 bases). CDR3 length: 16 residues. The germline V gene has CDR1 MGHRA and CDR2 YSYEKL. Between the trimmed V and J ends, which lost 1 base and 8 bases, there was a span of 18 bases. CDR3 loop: CASSQVENGGPHEQFF. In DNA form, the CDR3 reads TGCGCCAGCAGCCAAGTGGAAAACGGGGGGCCGCATGAGCAGTTCTTC.

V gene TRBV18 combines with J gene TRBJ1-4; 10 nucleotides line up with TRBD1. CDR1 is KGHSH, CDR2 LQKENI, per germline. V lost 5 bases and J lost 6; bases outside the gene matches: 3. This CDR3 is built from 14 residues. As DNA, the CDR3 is TGTGCCAGCTCAGCCGGGACAGGGGATGAAAAACTGTTTTTT. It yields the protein CASSAGTGDEKLFF.

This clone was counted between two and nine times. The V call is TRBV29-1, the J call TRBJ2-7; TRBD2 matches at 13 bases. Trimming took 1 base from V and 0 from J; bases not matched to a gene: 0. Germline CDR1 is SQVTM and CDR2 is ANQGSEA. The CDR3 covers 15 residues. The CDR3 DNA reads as TGCAGCGTTGAAGGGACTAGCGGGGGCTCCTACGAGCAGTACTTC. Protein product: CSVEGTSGGSYEQYF.

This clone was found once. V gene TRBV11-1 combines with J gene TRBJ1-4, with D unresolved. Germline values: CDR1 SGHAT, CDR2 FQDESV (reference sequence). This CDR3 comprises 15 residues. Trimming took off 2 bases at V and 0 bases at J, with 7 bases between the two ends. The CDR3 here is CASSLNRATNEKLFF. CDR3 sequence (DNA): TGTGCCAGCAGCTTAAACCGCGCAACTAATGAAAAACTGTTTTTT.

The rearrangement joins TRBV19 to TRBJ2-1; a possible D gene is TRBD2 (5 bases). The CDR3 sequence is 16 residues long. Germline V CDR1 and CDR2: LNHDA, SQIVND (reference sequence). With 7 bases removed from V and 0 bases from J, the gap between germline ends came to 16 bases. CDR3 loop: CASIPTPGFSYNEQFF. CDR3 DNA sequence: TGTGCCAGTATTCCCACTCCGGGGTTCTCCTACAATGAGCAGTTCTTC.

CDR3 DNA sequence: TGCGCCAGCAGCACCCGTGGGGGGGTAAGCACAGATACGCAGTATTTT. Its translation: CASSTRGGVSTDTQYF. The genes are TRBV5-1 and TRBJ2-3, with 7 bases fitting TRBD2. Germline CDR1 reads SGHRS; CDR2 reads YFSETQ. After removal of 4 bases from V and 0 bases from J, the junction contained 8 bases not matched to a gene. The CDR3 has 16 residues.

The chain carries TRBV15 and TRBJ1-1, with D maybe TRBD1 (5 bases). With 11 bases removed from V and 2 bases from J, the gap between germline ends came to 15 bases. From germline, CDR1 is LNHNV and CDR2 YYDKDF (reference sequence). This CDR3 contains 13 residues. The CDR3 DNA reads TGTGCCTCGAGGGGAGGGGCTAACACTGAAGCTTTCTTT. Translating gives CASRGGANTEAFF.

CDR3 sequence reads: CASSPRNQGNQPQHF. The CDR3 DNA is TGTGCCAGCTCACCGCGCAATCAGGGAAATCAGCCCCAGCATTTT. This sequence joins TRBV18 and TRBJ1-5; a weak D match, TRBD1 (5 bases). Trimming cost V 3 bases and J 4 bases, with 13 bases left between them. The CDR3 sequence is 15 residues long. The V gene's germline CDR1 is KGHSH and CDR2 LQKENI.

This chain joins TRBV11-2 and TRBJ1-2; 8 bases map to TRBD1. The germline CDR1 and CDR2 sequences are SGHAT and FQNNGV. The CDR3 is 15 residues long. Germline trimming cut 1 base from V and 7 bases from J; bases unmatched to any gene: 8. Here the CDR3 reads CASSLAQGALRGYTF. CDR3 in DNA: TGTGCCAGCAGCTTAGCGCAGGGGGCCCTTCGTGGCTACACCTTC.

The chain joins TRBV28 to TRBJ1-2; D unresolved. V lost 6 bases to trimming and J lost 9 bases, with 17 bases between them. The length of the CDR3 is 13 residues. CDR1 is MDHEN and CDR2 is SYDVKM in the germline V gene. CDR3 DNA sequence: TGTGCCAGCAGCACTCAAATTTTTCTGAGCTACACCTTC. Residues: CASSTQIFLSYTF.

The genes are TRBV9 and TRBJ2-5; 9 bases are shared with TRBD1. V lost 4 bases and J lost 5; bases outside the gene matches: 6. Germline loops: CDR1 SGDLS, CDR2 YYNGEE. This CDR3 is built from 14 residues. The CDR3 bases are TGTGCCAGCAGCTCCGGGACAGGGTTTGAGACCCAGTACTTC. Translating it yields CASSSGTGFETQYF.

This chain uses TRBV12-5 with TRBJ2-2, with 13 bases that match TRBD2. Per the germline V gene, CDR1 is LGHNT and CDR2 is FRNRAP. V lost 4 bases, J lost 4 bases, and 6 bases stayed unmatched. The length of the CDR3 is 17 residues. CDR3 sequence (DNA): TGTGCTAGTGGTTCACTAGCGGGGGGGCGGTCCACCGGGGAGCTGTTTTTT. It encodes CASGSLAGGRSTGELFF.

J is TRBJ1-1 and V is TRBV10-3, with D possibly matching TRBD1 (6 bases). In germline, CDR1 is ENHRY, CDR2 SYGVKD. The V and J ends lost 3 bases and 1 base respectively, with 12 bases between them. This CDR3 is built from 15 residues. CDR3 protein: CAISDMDSSNTEAFF. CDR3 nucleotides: TGTGCCATCAGTGATATGGACAGTTCGAACACTGAAGCTTTCTTT.

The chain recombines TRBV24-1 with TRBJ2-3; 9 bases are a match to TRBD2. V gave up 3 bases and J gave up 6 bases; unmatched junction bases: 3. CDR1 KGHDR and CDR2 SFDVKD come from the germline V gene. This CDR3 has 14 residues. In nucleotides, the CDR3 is TGTGCCACCAGTGATCCCGGGACTAGCGATACGCAGTATTTT. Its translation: CATSDPGTSDTQYF.